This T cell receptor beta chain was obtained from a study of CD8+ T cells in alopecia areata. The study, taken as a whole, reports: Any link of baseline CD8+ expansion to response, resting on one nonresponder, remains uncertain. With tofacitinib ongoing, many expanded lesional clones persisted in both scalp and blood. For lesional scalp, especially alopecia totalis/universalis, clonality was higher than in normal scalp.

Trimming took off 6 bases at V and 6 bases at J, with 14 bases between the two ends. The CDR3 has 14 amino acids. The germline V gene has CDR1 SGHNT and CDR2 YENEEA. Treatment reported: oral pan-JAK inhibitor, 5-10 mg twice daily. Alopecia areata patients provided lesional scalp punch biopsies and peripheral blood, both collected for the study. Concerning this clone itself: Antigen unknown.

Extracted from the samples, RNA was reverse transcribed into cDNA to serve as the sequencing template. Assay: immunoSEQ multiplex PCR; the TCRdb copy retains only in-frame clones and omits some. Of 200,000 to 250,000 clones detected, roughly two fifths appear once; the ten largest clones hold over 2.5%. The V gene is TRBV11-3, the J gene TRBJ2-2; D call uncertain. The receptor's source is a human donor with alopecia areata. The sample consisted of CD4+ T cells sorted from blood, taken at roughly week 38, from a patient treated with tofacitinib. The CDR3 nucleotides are TGTGCCAGCAGTCATCGGATGGGGTCCGGGGAGCTGTTTTTT. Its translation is CASSHRMGSGELFF.